These 14 T cell receptor beta chains came from one sample sequenced in a study of blood T cell repertoires in COVID-19. TCRdb keeps only in-frame clones here, not all; method: immunoSEQ multiplex PCR. This table holds approximately 170,000 clones, 86% found once. Material: peripheral blood. The source is a woman in her 70s with acute or convalescent COVID-19.

This chain uses TRBV4-1 with TRBJ1-1; 7 nucleotides align to TRBD1. J lost 1 base, V lost 0 bases, and 8 bases had no gene match. CDR1 is MGHRA and CDR2 is YSYEKL in the germline V gene. This CDR3 spans 17 amino acids. The CDR3 nucleotides read TGCGCCAGCAGCCAAGAAACTCTCAGGGGGAAGAACACTGAAGCTTTCTTT. It yields the protein CASSQETLRGKNTEAFF.

This clone appeared once. The chain links TRBV21-1 to TRBJ2-7; TRBD2 is taken as the D call from the table, unchecked against the DNA. TRBV21-1 counts as a pseudogene. This CDR3 is 16 amino acids long. The CDR3 protein is CASSPRRAVSSYEQYF. Written as DNA, the CDR3 is TGTGCCAGCAGCCCGAGGAGGGCGGTGAGCTCCTACGAGCAGTACTTC.

The chain uses TRBV5-8 and TRBJ1-4; 8 bases match TRBD1. The trim removed 4 bases at V and 0 bases at J, leaving 8 bases unmatched. From germline, CDR1 is SGHTS and CDR2 YDEGEE. The CDR3 has 17 residues. CDR3 coding DNA: TGTGCCAGCAGCCCATCCAGGGGGCTTGCAACTAATGAAAAACTGTTTTTT. Its protein is CASSPSRGLATNEKLFF. The entire variable domain, with the rest obtained from reference TRBV5-8 and TRBJ1-4, is as follows: EAGVTQSPTHLIKTRGQQATLRCSPISGHTSVYWYQQALGLGLQFLLWYDEGEERNRGNFPPRFSGRQFPNYSSELNVNALELEDSALYLCASSPSRGLATNEKLFFGSGTQLSVL.

This clone was seen more than once but under ten times. This chain connects TRBV18 to TRBJ1-1; D might be TRBD1 (5 bases). Germline-derived CDR1 and CDR2 are KGHSH and LQKENI. Trimming took 10 bases from V and 0 from J, leaving 15 bases between them. The CDR3 spans 14 residues. Here the CDR3 DNA reads TGTGCCACTAAACCGGGGGGTATGAACACTGAAGCTTTCTTT. Translated, it gives CATKPGGMNTEAFF.

The gene calls are TRBV3-1 (or the pseudogene TRBV3-2) and TRBJ2-1; 10 nucleotides agree with TRBD2. Trimming removed 4 bases from V and 7 bases from J; junction bases left unmatched: 4. Germline V gene data show CDR1 as LGHDT and CDR2 as YNNKEL (reference sequence). The CDR3 extends over 14 amino acids. The CDR3 DNA is TGTGCCAGCAGCCGGAGCGGGGGGGTGAATGAGCAGTTCTTC. Translating gives CASSRSGGVNEQFF.

This clone was counted a single time. The V call is TRBV4-1, the J call TRBJ1-3, with 7 bases that match TRBD1. Losses at the gene ends were 0 bases for V and 4 bases for J; bases not matched to a gene: 6. Germline V CDR1 and CDR2: MGHRA, YSYEKL. CDR3 length: 16 residues. This chain's CDR3 is CASSQDGQGVGNTIYF. CDR3 nucleotides: TGCGCCAGCAGCCAAGACGGGCAGGGGGTCGGAAACACCATATATTTT.

V and J are TRBV7-2 and TRBJ1-4, with 10 bases that match TRBD1. The J segment lost 7 bases and the V segment lost 5 bases, leaving 4 bases of the junction unmatched. CDR1 and CDR2 (germline): SGHTA, FQGNSA. This CDR3 has 14 amino acids. The CDR3 region is CASSRDRGGEKLFF. CDR3 in DNA: TGTGCCAGCAGCCGGGACAGGGGTGGTGAAAAACTGTTTTTT.

This clone appeared a single time. V gene TRBV7-2 combines with J gene TRBJ2-1; D is unresolved. Deletions cut 3 bases from V and 0 bases from J, with 9 bases between. This CDR3 contains 15 residues. In germline, CDR1 is SGHTA, CDR2 FQGNSA. The CDR3 sequence is CASSFDKSSYNEQFF. Here the CDR3 DNA reads TGTGCCAGCAGCTTCGACAAAAGCTCCTACAATGAGCAGTTCTTC.

This chain joins TRBV4-2 and TRBJ1-3; 8 nucleotides align to TRBD1. CDR3 length: 18 residues. Per the germline V gene, CDR1 is LGHNA and CDR2 is YNFKEQ. J was trimmed by 0 bases and V by 1 base; bases with no gene match: 8. This CDR3 is CASSQGRGLPISGNTIYF. The CDR3 region has the DNA TGTGCCAGCAGCCAAGGCAGGGGGCTCCCGATCTCTGGAAACACCATATATTTT.

V usage is TRBV6-5 and J usage is TRBJ1-1; maybe TRBD1 (5 bases). The CDR3 runs 15 residues. With 8 bases removed from V and 4 bases from J, the gap between germline ends came to 20 bases. The germline gives CDR1 MNHEY, CDR2 SVGAGI. The CDR3 DNA reads TGTGCCAGCTCTTTAGCCCAGGGATTACGCACTGAAGCTTTCTTT. Residues: CASSLAQGLRTEAFF.

This clone was counted only a few times. This sequence joins TRBV2 and TRBJ1-3; 10 bases line up with TRBD1. Germline V gene sequence: CDR1 SNHLY, CDR2 FYNNEI. The trim removed 4 bases at V and 6 bases at J, leaving 3 bases unmatched. The CDR3 totals 14 residues. In DNA, the CDR3 is TGTGCCAGCAGTGGAGGACAGGGGGAAAACACCATATATTTT. Protein: CASSGGQGENTIYF.

The gene calls are TRBV4-3 and TRBJ1-2, with 7 bases fitting TRBD1. The CDR3 covers 14 residues. Germline trimming cut 2 bases from V and 8 bases from J; bases unmatched to any gene: 8. CDR1 is LGHNA, CDR2 YSLEER, per germline. The CDR3 DNA reads TGCGCCAGCAGCCAATCCCCGGACAGGTACGGCTACACCTTC. Its translation is CASSQSPDRYGYTF.

The chain couples TRBV5-8 to TRBJ1-1, with D possibly matching TRBD1 (6 bases). V lost 2 bases to trimming and J lost 6 bases, with 11 bases between them. This CDR3 is 13 amino acids long. Germline lookup yields CDR1 SGHTS and CDR2 YDEGEE. The CDR3 DNA reads TGTGCCAGCAGCTTACAGGGTATCGCTGAAGCTTTCTTT. It encodes CASSLQGIAEAFF.

The rearrangement joins TRBV5-1 to TRBJ2-1; TRBD2 aligns across 8 bases. The CDR3 covers 14 residues. V dropped 0 bases and J dropped 5; count of bases not matched to a gene: 1. Germline CDR1 and CDR2: SGHRS and YFSETQ. CDR3 sequence: CASSLAGGDNEQFF. The CDR3 nucleotides are TGCGCCAGCAGCTTGGCCGGGGGGGACAATGAGCAGTTCTTC.